These 25 T cell receptor beta chains came from one sample sequenced in a study of blood T cell repertoires in COVID-19. Libraries were prepared by immunoSEQ multiplex PCR; TCRdb keeps only in-frame clonotypes and omits some of them. The repertoire includes approximately 260,000 clones, 80% to 85% of them detected once, and 12% sits in the top ten. The sample was peripheral blood. Receptors were obtained from a woman aged 60-75 years with active or convalescent COVID-19.

This chain connects TRBV5-1 to TRBJ1-4; maybe TRBD1 (5 bases). Germline V lookup: CDR1 SGHRS, CDR2 YFSETQ. The CDR3 totals 13 residues. V was shortened by 4 bases and J by 8 bases, with 12 bases between the two germline ends. The CDR3 DNA reads TGCGCCAGCAGCATTCAAGGGGAAGAAAAACTGTTTTTT. Its protein is CASSIQGEEKLFF.

The chain recombines TRBV5-4 with TRBJ1-2, with 8 bases matching TRBD1. V was clipped by 4 bases and J by 3 bases; unmatched bases: 8. Germline CDR1 is SGHNT and CDR2 is YYREEE (reference sequence). This CDR3 contains 15 residues. The CDR3 sequence: CASSHADRGDYGYTF. Here the CDR3 DNA reads TGTGCCAGCAGCCACGCTGACAGGGGAGACTATGGCTACACCTTC.

This rearrangement joins TRBV7-3 to TRBJ2-1; TRBD2 might be the D (7 bases). This CDR3 contains 12 residues. Deletions cut 3 bases from V and 10 bases from J, with 10 bases between. Germline loops: CDR1 SGHTA, CDR2 FQGTGA. The DNA for the CDR3 is TGTGCCAGCAGCTTCGGGGGGCTGGAGCAGTTCTTC. Translating gives CASSFGGLEQFF.

The chain uses TRBV7-9 and TRBJ1-1; D is undetermined. Trimming cost V 4 bases and J 3 bases, with 18 bases left between them. CDR3 length: 16 residues. CDR1 is SEHNR, CDR2 FQNEAQ, per germline (reference sequence). CDR3 region: CASSSTRLTEYTEAFF. CDR3 nucleotide sequence: TGTGCCAGCAGCTCCACTAGGCTGACGGAATACACTGAAGCTTTCTTT.

Regarding this clone: Other nucleotide sequences in the sample specify the same CDR3. This chain connects TRBV6-5 to TRBJ1-1; TRBD1 aligns across 7 bases. V lost 6 bases and J lost 4; bases outside the gene matches: 5. The CDR3 has 13 residues. CDR1 MNHEY and CDR2 SVGAGI come from the germline V gene. CDR3 region: CASRRTGGTEAFF. The CDR3 DNA reads as TGTGCCAGCAGACGGACAGGAGGCACTGAAGCTTTCTTT.

This sequence joins TRBV7-9 and TRBJ2-5, with TRBD2 identical over 11 bases. CDR1 is SEHNR, CDR2 FQNEAQ, per germline (reference sequence). With V trimmed by 7 bases and J by 0 bases, 10 bases remained unmatched. This CDR3 is built from 17 residues. The CDR3 loop reads CASNLGGLAANQETQYF. DNA of the CDR3: TGTGCCAGCAATCTCGGGGGACTAGCGGCGAACCAAGAGACCCAGTACTTC.

This clone was recorded only once. This sequence joins TRBV3-1 (or the pseudogene TRBV3-2) and TRBJ2-1; TRBD1 agrees at 7 bases. This CDR3 contains 14 residues. Trimming at V came to 7 bases and at J to 7 bases, leaving 10 bases not matched to a gene. Germline CDR1 LGHDT, CDR2 YNNKEL (reference sequence). CDR3 nucleotide sequence: TGTGCCAGCACTCAAGAGGGGGCCAGAAATGAGCAGTTCTTC. Protein: CASTQEGARNEQFF.

The chain carries TRBV7-3 and TRBJ1-2; the D gene is possibly TRBD1 (6 bases). The germline V and J ends were trimmed by 8 bases and 7 bases, with 14 bases remaining between them. Germline loops: CDR1 SGHTA, CDR2 FQGTGA. This CDR3 has 12 amino acids. Here the CDR3 DNA reads TGTGCCAGCGGGGAGGGGGACTCTGGCTACACCTTC. Encoded protein: CASGEGDSGYTF.

V usage is TRBV6-6 and J usage is TRBJ2-3; 10 bases fit TRBD1. The junction had 11 bases not matched to a gene; V was cut back by 5 bases and J by 3 bases. Germline V gene lookup returns CDR1 MNHNY and CDR2 SVGAGI (reference sequence). This CDR3 has 17 amino acids. CDR3 DNA: TGTGCCAGCAGTCCGTTCGGGACAGGGGCCCTGACAGATACGCAGTATTTT. It translates to CASSPFGTGALTDTQYF.

The rearrangement links TRBV11-2 to TRBJ2-7; 7 bases agree with TRBD1. V shed 1 base and J 6 bases; nucleotides not matched to a gene: 12. The CDR3 has 16 amino acids. The germline V gene encodes CDR1 SGHAT and CDR2 FQNNGV. The CDR3 spells CASSLVTGQESPEQYF. The CDR3 nucleotides read TGTGCCAGCAGCTTAGTCACAGGACAGGAGTCTCCCGAGCAGTACTTC.

V gene TRBV6-5 combines with J gene TRBJ2-7, with TRBD1 as a possible D gene (5 bases). V lost 6 bases and J 2 bases, leaving 8 bases between the germline ends. In germline, CDR1 is MNHEY, CDR2 SVGAGI. This CDR3 contains 12 residues. CDR3 loop: CASSDSPYEQYF. The DNA for the CDR3 is TGTGCCAGCAGCGACAGTCCCTACGAGCAGTACTTC.

In DNA, the CDR3 is TGTGCCAGTAGTGATACTGCCTATAGCACAGATACGCAGTATTTT. Its translation: CASSDTAYSTDTQYF. The rearrangement links TRBV19 to TRBJ2-3; unclear D gene. Trimming stripped 5 bases from V and 0 bases from J, with 12 bases between. Germline assignment: CDR1 LNHDA and CDR2 SQIVND (reference sequence). This CDR3 has 15 residues.

The count of this clone is one. The J gene is TRBJ1-5, the V gene TRBV27; tentative D call: TRBD1 (5 bases). The germline V gene encodes CDR1 MNHEY and CDR2 SMNVEV (reference sequence). Trimming pared 3 bases from V and 6 bases from J, leaving 15 bases between. This CDR3 has 15 amino acids. This chain's CDR3 is CASSFRSGSGQPQHF. The DNA of the CDR3 is TGTGCCAGCAGTTTTAGGTCAGGGTCCGGTCAGCCCCAGCATTTT.

The CDR3 region has the DNA TGCGCCAGCAGCCAAGTAGGCACAGATACGCAGTATTTT. It codes for CASSQVGTDTQYF. The rearrangement joins TRBV4-1 to TRBJ2-3; D unclear. Germline CDR1 and CDR2: MGHRA and YSYEKL. The CDR3 totals 13 residues. V dropped 1 base and J dropped 1 base, with 3 bases sitting between them.

The CDR3 loop reads CASSRSRGHLNYGYTF. As DNA, the CDR3 is TGTGCCAGTAGTCGATCCCGCGGACACTTAAACTATGGCTACACCTTC. The chain couples TRBV19 to TRBJ1-2, with D tentatively TRBD1 (5 bases). The CDR3 has 16 residues. Trimming pared 5 bases from V and 2 bases from J, leaving 18 bases between. The V gene's germline CDR1 is LNHDA and CDR2 SQIVND (reference sequence). The full variable domain, its missing parts supplied by reference TRBV19 and TRBJ1-2, is DGGITQSPKYLFRKEGQNVTLSCEQNLNHDAMYWYRQDPGQGLRLIYYSQIVNDFQKGDIAEGYSVSREKKESFPLTVTSAQKNPTAFYLCASSRSRGHLNYGYTFGSGTRLTVV.

This chain joins TRBV15 and TRBJ2-3; 9 bases map to TRBD1. Germline V gene lookup returns CDR1 LNHNV and CDR2 YYDKDF (reference sequence). After removal of 7 bases from V and 2 bases from J, the junction contained 7 bases not matched to a gene. The CDR3 has 15 amino acids. In nucleotides, the CDR3 is TGTGCCACCAAGCCGACAGGGGGACTCACAGATACGCAGTATTTT. It translates to CATKPTGGLTDTQYF.

This clone is a singleton in its sample. V usage is TRBV4-1 and J usage is TRBJ1-2; D perhaps matches TRBD1 (5 bases). V shed 2 bases and J shed 0 bases, with 10 bases lying between them. The germline V gene has CDR1 MGHRA and CDR2 YSYEKL. The CDR3 runs 15 residues. In nucleotides, the CDR3 is TGCGCCAGCAGCCAACCACAGGCGACTAACTATGGCTACACCTTC. The encoded protein is CASSQPQATNYGYTF.

V usage is TRBV6-5 and J usage is TRBJ1-3; possibly TRBD1 for D (6 bases). Trimming cost V 6 bases and J 0 bases, with 12 bases left between them. The length of the CDR3 is 15 residues. The germline gives CDR1 MNHEY, CDR2 SVGAGI. CDR3 in DNA: TGTGCCAGCAGCCGACAGGCTTTCTCTGGAAACACCATATATTTT. This gives the protein CASSRQAFSGNTIYF.

This chain uses TRBV11-3 with TRBJ2-2, with D possibly matching TRBD1 (6 bases). The CDR3 consists of 14 residues. Trimming pared 0 bases from V and 11 bases from J, leaving 13 bases between. Per the germline V gene, CDR1 is SGHNT and CDR2 is YENEEA. This chain's CDR3 is CASSLDPPGAELFF. The CDR3 DNA reads as TGTGCCAGCAGCTTAGATCCCCCAGGGGCCGAGCTGTTTTTT.

To note about this clone: Other DNA sequences in the same sample also yield this CDR3. The chain recombines TRBV2 with TRBJ2-1; TRBD2 matches at 7 bases. This CDR3 is 16 amino acids long. CDR1 is SNHLY and CDR2 is FYNNEI in the germline V gene. J lost 0 bases, V lost 2 bases, and 4 bases had no gene match. For the CDR3, the DNA is TGTGCCAGCAGTGAATGGGGGGGGAGCTCCTACAATGAGCAGTTCTTC. It specifies CASSEWGGSSYNEQFF.

This clone was counted once. The chain couples TRBV7-9 to TRBJ1-1; 11 nucleotides line up with TRBD1. Trimming removed 7 bases from V and 10 bases from J; junction bases left unmatched: 11. The CDR3 has 14 residues. The V gene's germline CDR1 is SEHNR and CDR2 FQNEAQ (reference sequence). CDR3 amino acids: CASNPGQGVSRAFF. In DNA, the CDR3 is TGTGCCAGCAACCCGGGACAGGGGGTCTCAAGAGCTTTCTTT.

The chain recombines TRBV9 with TRBJ1-6; D gene unclear. CDR3 length equals 14 residues. V lost 1 base to trimming and J lost 9 bases, with 11 bases between them. Germline-derived CDR1 and CDR2 are SGDLS and YYNGEE. The CDR3 loop is CASSVIGSGSPLHF. CDR3 nucleotide sequence: TGTGCCAGCAGCGTAATCGGGTCGGGTTCACCCCTCCACTTT.

The chain couples TRBV30 to TRBJ1-2; D call uncertain. This CDR3 comprises 16 residues. Germline V gene lookup returns CDR1 GTSNPN and CDR2 SVGIG (reference sequence). V lost 4 bases to trimming and J lost 4 bases, with 22 bases between them. The CDR3: CAWMRQSATRGYGYTF. CDR3 nucleotide sequence: TGTGCCTGGATGAGGCAGTCCGCTACGCGGGGCTATGGCTACACCTTC.

The J gene is TRBJ2-7, the V gene TRBV7-2, with D perhaps TRBD2 (6 bases). The V end was cut by 8 bases, the J end by 1 base, with 15 bases between. Germline CDR1 and CDR2: SGHTA and FQGNSA. CDR3 length: 14 amino acids. The CDR3 is CASPRGRKSYEQYF. In DNA form, the CDR3 reads TGTGCCAGCCCCCGGGGGAGGAAATCCTACGAGCAGTACTTC. Combining the CDR3 with reference TRBV7-2 and TRBJ2-7 gives the whole variable domain GAGVSQSPSNKVTEKGKDVELRCDPISGHTALYWYRQSLGQGLEFLIYFQGNSAPDKSGLPSDRFSAERTGGSVSTLTIQRTQQEDSAVYLCASPRGRKSYEQYFGPGTRLTVT.

This chain joins TRBV12-3 or TRBV12-4 and TRBJ1-5, with D possibly matching TRBD1 (5 bases). CDR3 length: 12 residues. V was clipped by 10 bases and J by 3 bases, with 10 bases between them. The CDR3 nucleotides are TGTGCCAACAGACAGAACAATCAGCCCCAGCATTTT. As protein: CANRQNNQPQHF.